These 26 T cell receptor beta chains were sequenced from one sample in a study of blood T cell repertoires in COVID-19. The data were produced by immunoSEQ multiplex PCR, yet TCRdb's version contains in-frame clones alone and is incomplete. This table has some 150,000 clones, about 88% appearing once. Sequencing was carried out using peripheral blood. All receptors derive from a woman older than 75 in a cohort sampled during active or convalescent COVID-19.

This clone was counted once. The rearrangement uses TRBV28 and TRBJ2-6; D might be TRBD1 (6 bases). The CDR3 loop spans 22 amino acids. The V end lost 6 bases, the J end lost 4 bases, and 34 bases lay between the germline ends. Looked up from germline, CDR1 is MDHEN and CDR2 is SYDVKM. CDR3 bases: TGTGCCAGCAGCCCAACCACCTACAGGGTGGGCCTCTCTCAGGCGGGGGCCAACGTCCTGACTTTC. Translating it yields CASSPTTYRVGLSQAGANVLTF.

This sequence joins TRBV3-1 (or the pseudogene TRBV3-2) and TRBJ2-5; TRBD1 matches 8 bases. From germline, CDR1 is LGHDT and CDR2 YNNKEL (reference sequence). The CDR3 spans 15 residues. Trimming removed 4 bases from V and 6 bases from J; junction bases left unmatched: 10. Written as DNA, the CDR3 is TGTGCCAGCAGCCCAAGGTCCCAGGGGGCGAAGACCCAGTACTTC. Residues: CASSPRSQGAKTQYF.

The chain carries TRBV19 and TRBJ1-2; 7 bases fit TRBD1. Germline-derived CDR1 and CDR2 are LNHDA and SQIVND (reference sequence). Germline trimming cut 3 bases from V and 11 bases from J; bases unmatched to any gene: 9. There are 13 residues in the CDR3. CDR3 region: CASSMSGTVRYTF. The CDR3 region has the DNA TGTGCCAGTAGTATGAGTGGGACAGTAAGATACACCTTC.

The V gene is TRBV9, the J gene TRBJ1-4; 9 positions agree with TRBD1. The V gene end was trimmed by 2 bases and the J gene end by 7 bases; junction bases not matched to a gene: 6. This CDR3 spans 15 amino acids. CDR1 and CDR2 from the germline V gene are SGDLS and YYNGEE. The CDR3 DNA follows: TGTGCCAGCAGCGTTACAGGGGGCAGAGGTGAAAAACTGTTTTTT. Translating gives CASSVTGGRGEKLFF.

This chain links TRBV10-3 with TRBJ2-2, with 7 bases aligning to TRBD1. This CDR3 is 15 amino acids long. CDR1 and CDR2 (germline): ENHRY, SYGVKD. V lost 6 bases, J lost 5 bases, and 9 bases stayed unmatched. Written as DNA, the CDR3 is TGTGCCATCAGAAGGGACAGTATTGAGACCGGGGAGCTGTTTTTT. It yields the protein CAIRRDSIETGELFF.

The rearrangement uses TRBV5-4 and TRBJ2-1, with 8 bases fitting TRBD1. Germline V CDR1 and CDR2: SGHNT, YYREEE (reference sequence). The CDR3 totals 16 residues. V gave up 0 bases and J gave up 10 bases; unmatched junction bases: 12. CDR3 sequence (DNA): TGTGCCAGCAGCTTGGTAGGGTGGCCAGGGGGCTACGAGCAGTTCTTC. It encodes CASSLVGWPGGYEQFF.

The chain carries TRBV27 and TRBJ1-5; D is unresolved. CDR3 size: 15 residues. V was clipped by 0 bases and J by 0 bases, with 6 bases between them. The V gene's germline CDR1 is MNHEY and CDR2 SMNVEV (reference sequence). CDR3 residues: CASSLSGISNQPQHF. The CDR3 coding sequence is TGTGCCAGCAGTTTATCCGGGATTAGCAATCAGCCCCAGCATTTT.

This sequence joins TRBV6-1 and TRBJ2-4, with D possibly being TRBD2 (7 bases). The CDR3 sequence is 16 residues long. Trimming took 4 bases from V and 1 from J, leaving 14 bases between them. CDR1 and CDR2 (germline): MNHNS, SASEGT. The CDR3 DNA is TGTGCCAGCAGTGGGGGGGGGCACGTGGCCAAAAACATTCAGTACTTC. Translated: CASSGGGHVAKNIQYF.

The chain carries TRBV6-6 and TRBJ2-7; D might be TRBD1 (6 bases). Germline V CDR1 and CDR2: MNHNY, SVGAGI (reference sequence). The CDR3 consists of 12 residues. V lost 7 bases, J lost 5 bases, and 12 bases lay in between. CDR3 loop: CASNPTGNEQYF. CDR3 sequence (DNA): TGTGCCAGCAACCCCACAGGGAACGAGCAGTACTTC.

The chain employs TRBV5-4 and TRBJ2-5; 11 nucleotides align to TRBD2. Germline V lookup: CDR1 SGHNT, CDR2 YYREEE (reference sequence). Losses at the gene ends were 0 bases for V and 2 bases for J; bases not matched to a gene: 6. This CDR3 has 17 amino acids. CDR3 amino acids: CASSLAAASGGQETQYF. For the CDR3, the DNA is TGTGCCAGCAGCTTGGCCGCGGCTAGCGGGGGGCAAGAGACCCAGTACTTC.

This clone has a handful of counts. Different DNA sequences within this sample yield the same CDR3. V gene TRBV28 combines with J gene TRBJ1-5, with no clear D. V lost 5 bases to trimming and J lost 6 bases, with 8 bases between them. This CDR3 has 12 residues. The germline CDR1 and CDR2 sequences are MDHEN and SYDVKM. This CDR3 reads CASSPVSQPQHF. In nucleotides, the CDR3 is TGTGCCAGCAGTCCCGTGAGTCAGCCCCAGCATTTT.

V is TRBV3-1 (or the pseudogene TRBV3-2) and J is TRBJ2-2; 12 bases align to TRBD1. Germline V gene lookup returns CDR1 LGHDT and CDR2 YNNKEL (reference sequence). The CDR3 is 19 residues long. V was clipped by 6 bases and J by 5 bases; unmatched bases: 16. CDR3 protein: CASRHSPGQGASWTGELFF. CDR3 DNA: TGTGCCAGCAGACATTCTCCGGGACAGGGGGCGTCGTGGACCGGGGAGCTGTTTTTT.

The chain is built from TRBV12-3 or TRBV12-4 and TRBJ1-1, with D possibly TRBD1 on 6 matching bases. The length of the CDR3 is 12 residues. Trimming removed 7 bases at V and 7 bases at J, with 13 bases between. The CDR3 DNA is TGTGCCAGCACAAACAGGGTCATTGAAGCTTTCTTT. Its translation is CASTNRVIEAFF.

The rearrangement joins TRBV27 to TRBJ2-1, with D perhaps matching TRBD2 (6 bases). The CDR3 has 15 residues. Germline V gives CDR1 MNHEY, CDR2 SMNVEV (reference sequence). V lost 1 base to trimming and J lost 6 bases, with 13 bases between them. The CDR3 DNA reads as TGTGCCAGCAGTTTATGGGGGGTGCGGGGCAATGAGCAGTTCTTC. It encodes CASSLWGVRGNEQFF.

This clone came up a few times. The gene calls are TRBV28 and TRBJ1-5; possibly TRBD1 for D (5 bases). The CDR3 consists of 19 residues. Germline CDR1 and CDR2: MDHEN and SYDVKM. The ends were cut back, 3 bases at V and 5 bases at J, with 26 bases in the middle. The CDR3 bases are TGTGCCAGCAGTTTTAGTACGGGTTTAGGGGCTTTAGGGGATCAGCCCCAGCATTTT. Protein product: CASSFSTGLGALGDQPQHF.

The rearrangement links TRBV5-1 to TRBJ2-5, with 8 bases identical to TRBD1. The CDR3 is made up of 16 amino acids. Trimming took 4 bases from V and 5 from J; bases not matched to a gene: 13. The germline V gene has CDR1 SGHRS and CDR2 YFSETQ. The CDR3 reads CASSHGTGVRRETQYF. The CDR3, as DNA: TGCGCCAGCAGCCATGGGACAGGCGTTCGTCGGGAGACCCAGTACTTC.

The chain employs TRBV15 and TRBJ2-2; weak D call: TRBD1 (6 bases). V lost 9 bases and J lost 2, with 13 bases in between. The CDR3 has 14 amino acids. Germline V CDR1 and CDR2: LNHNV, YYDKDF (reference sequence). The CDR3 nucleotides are TGTGCCACGAGACAGGCTCTAAACACCGGGGAGCTGTTTTTT. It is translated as CATRQALNTGELFF.

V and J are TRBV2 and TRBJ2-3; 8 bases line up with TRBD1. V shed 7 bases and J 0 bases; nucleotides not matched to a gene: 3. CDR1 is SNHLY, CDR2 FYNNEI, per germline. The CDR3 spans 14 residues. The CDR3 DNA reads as TGTGCCAGCATGGGACAGGAGAGCACAGATACGCAGTATTTT. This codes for CASMGQESTDTQYF.

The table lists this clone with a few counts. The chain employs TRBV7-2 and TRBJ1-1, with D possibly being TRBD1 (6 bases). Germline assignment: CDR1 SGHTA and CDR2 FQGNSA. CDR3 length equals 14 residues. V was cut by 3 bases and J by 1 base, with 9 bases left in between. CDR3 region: CASSFQGPNTEAFF. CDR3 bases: TGTGCCAGCAGCTTCCAGGGGCCGAACACTGAAGCTTTCTTT.

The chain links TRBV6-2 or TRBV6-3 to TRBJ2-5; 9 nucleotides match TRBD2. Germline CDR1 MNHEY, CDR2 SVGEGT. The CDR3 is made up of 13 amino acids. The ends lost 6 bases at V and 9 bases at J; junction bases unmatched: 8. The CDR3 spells CASSPGGGRAQYF. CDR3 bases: TGTGCCAGCAGCCCTGGGGGCGGGAGGGCCCAGTACTTC.

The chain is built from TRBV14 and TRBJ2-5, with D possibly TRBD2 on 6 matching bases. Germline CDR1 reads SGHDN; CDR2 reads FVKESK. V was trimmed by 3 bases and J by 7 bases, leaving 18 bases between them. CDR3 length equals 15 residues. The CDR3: CASSQDLGTRWTQYF. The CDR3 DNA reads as TGTGCCAGCAGCCAGGACCTAGGGACTCGCTGGACCCAGTACTTC.

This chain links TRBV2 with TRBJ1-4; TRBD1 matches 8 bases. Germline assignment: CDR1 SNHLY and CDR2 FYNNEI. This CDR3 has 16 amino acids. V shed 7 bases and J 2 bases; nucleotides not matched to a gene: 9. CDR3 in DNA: TGTGCCAGCAACAGGGACAGGACCTTTACTAATGAAAAACTGTTTTTT. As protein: CASNRDRTFTNEKLFF.

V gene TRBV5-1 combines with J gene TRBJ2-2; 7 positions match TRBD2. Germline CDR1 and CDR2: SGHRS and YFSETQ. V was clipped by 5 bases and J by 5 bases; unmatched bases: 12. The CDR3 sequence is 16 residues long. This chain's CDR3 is CASSLSGTGGTGELFF. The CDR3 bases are TGCGCCAGCAGTTTATCCGGGACGGGGGGAACCGGGGAGCTGTTTTTT.

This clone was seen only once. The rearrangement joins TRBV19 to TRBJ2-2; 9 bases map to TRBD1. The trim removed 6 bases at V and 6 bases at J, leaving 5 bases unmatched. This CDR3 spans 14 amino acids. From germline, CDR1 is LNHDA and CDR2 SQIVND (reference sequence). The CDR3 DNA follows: TGTGCCAGTAGCCCTAGGACAGGGGCCGGGGAGCTGTTTTTT. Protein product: CASSPRTGAGELFF.

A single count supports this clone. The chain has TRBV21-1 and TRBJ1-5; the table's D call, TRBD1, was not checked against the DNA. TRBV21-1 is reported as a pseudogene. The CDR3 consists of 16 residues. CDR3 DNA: TGTGCCAGCAGCCACCCTTCGGACAGGGGAAATCAGCCCCAGCATTTT. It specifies CASSHPSDRGNQPQHF.

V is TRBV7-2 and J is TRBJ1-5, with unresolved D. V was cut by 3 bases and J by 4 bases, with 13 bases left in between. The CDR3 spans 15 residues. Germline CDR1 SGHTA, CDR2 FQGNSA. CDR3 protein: CASSFNGRRNQPQHF. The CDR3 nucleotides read TGTGCCAGCAGCTTCAATGGTCGGAGAAATCAGCCCCAGCATTTT.